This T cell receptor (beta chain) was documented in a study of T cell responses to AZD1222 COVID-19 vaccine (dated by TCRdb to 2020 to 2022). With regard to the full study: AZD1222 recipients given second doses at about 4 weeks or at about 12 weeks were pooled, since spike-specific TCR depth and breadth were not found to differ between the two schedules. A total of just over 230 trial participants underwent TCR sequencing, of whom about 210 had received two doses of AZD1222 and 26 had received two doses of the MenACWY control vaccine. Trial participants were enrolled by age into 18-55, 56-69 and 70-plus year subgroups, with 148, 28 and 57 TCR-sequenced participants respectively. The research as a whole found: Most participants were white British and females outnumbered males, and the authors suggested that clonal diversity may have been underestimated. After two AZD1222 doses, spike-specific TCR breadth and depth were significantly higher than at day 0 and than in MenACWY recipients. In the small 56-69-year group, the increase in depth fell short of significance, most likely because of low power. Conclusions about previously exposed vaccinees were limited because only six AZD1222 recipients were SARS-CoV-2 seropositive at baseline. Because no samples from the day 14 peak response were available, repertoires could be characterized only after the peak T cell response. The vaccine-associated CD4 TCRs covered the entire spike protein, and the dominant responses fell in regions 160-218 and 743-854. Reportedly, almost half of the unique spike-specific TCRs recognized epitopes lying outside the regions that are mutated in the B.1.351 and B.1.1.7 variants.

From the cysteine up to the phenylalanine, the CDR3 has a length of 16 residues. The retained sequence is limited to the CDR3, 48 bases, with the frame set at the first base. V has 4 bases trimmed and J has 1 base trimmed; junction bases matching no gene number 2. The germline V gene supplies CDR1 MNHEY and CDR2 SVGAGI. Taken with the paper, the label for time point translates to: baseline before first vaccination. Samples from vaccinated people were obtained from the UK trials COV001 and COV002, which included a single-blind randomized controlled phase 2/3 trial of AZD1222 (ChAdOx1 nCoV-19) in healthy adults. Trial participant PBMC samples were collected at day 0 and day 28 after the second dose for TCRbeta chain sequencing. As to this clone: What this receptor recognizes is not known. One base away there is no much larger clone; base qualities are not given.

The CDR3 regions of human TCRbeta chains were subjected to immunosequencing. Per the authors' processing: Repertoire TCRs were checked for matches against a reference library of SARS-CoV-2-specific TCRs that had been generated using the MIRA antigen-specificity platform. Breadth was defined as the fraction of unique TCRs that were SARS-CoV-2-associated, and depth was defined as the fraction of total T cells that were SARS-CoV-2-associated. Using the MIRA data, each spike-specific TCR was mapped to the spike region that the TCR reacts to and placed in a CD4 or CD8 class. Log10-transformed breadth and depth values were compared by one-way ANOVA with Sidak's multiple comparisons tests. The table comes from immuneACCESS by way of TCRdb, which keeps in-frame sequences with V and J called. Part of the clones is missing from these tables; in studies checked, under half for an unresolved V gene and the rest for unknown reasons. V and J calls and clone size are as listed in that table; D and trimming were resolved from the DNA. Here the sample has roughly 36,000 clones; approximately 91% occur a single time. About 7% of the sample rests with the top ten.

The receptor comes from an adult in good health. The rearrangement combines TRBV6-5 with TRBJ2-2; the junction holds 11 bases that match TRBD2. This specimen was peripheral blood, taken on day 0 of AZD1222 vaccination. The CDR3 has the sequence CASSSTSGENTGELFF. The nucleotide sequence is TGTGCCAGCAGTTCGACTAGCGGGGAGAACACCGGGGAGCTGTTTTTT.